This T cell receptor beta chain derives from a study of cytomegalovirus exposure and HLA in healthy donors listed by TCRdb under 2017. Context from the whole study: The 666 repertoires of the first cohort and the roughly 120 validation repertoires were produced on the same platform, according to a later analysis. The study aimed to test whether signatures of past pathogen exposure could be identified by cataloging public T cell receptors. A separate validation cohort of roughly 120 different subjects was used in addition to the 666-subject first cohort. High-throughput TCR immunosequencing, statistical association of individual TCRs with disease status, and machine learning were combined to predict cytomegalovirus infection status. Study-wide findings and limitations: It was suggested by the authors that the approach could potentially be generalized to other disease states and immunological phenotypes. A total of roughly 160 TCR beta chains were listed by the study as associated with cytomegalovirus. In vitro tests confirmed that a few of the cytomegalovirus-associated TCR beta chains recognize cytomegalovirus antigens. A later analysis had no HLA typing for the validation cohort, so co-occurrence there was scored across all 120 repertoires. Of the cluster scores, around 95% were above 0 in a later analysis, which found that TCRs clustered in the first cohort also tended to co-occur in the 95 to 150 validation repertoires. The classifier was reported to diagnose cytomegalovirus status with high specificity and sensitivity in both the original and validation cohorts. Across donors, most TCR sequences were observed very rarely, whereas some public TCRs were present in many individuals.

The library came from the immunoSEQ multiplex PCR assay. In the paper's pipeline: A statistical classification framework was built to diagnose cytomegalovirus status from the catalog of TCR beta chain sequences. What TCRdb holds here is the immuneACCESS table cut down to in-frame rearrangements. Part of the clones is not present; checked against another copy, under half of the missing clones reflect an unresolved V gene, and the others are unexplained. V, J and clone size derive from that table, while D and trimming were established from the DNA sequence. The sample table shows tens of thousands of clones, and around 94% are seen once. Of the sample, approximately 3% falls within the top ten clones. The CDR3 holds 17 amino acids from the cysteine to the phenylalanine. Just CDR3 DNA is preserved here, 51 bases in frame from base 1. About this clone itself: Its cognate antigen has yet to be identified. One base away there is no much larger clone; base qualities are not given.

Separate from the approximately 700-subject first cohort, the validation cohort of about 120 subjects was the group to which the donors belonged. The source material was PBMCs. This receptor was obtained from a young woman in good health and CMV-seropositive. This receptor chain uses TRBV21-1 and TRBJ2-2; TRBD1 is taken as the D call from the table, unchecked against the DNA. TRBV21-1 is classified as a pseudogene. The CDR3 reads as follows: CASSKKGQGGQTGELFF. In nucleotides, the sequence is TGTGCCAGCAGCAAAAAGGGACAGGGGGGTCAAACCGGGGAGCTGTTTTTT.